The present T cell receptor (beta chain) was sequenced within a study of glioma-infiltrating T cells. Between the trimmed V and J ends, which lost 0 bases and 2 bases, there was a span of 2 bases. Germline-derived CDR1 and CDR2 are LNHNV and YYDKDF (reference sequence). The CDR3 is 14 amino acids. Study observations and caveats: CDR3 overlap between tissue and blood was very small. Gliomas, especially low-grade, showed above-expected tissue-blood divergence; non-neoplastic patients showed below.

This clonotype has a count of ten or more. Antigen unknown. The iRepertoire nested amplicon-rescue multiplex PCR amplified TCR alpha and beta CDR3s from RNA. For one-step reverse transcription and amplification, about 85-400 ng of tissue mRNA or PBMC total RNA was used. TCRdb re-derived calls from the multiplex PCR reads in MiXCR, one entry per CDR3 protein. The table lists 95,000 to 110,000 distinct CDR3 sequences, about 28% of them singletons. The receptor comes from a human donor with low-grade glioma or glioblastoma, undergoing nonglioma brain surgery, or in good health (not recorded which). The J gene is TRBJ2-6, the V gene TRBV15; D is unresolved. Sequencing was done on a sample of glioma tissue, nonneoplastic brain tissue, or PBMCs (not recorded which). The CDR3 is CATSRDPGANVLTF. The CDR3 DNA reads TGTGCCACCAGCAGAGATCCTGGGGCCAACGTCCTGACTTTC.